Presented here are 2 T cell receptor beta chains from one specimen sequenced in a study of T cells in localized non-small cell lung cancer. Some clones are missing from TCRdb's copy, which holds only in-frame ones; the method was immunoSEQ multiplex PCR. The repertoire holds around 83,000 clones, with over 70% as singletons. Specimen: PBMCs, collected before any cancer treatment. These receptors all stem from a man between 35 and 75 years old with stage II squamous cell lung carcinoma.

The chain uses TRBV10-2 and TRBJ1-5; 9 bases align to TRBD1. CDR3 length equals 14 residues. The junction had 4 bases not matched to a gene; V was cut back by 6 bases and J by 4 bases. Germline V gene sequence: CDR1 WSHSY, CDR2 SAAADI. In DNA, the CDR3 is TGCGCCAGCAGACTCGGACAGGGGAATCAGCCCCAGCATTTT. This sequence encodes CASRLGQGNQPQHF.

The chain employs TRBV28 and TRBJ1-6; 7 nucleotides match TRBD1. The CDR3 contains 14 residues. CDR1 is MDHEN, CDR2 SYDVKM, per germline. J was trimmed by 11 bases and V by 5 bases; bases with no gene match: 9. CDR3: CASSPIAQGTPLHF. The CDR3 coding sequence is TGTGCCAGCAGTCCCATCGCACAGGGGACACCCCTCCACTTT.